The next 9 T cell receptor beta chains were all read from a single sample in a study of T cell changes during pregnancy in multiple sclerosis. Assay: immunoSEQ multiplex PCR; the TCRdb copy retains only in-frame clones and omits some. The sample contains 56,000 or so clones, about nine tenths of which appear only once. The source material was peripheral blood, sampled in the first trimester of pregnancy. The receptors were sampled from a female donor in good health, enrolled as a control in a pregnancy study.

The chain couples TRBV19 to TRBJ2-5; TRBD2 matches at 10 bases. The germline gives CDR1 LNHDA, CDR2 SQIVND (reference sequence). V was clipped by 4 bases and J by 4 bases; unmatched bases: 9. The CDR3 contains 16 residues. As DNA, the CDR3 is TGTGCCAGTAGTACTGGACTAGCGGAAATTATAGAGACCCAGTACTTC. This codes for CASSTGLAEIIETQYF. Full variable domain (remainder filled in from reference TRBV19 and TRBJ2-5): DGGITQSPKYLFRKEGQNVTLSCEQNLNHDAMYWYRQDPGQGLRLIYYSQIVNDFQKGDIAEGYSVSREKKESFPLTVTSAQKNPTAFYLCASSTGLAEIIETQYFGPGTRLLVL.

V gene TRBV28 combines with J gene TRBJ1-1; D not resolved. CDR3 length: 12 residues. V was clipped by 8 bases and J by 5 bases, with 12 bases between them. From germline, CDR1 is MDHEN and CDR2 SYDVKM. The DNA of the CDR3 is TGTGCCAGCGGCGTCACCGGGACTGAAGCTTTCTTT. Translating it yields CASGVTGTEAFF.

The CDR3 region is CASSAVWDRGQDYGYTF. Written as DNA, the CDR3 is TGTGCCAGCAGCGCCGTCTGGGACAGGGGACAAGACTATGGCTACACCTTC. This chain uses TRBV5-4 with TRBJ1-2; 10 bases agree with TRBD1. Germline CDR1 and CDR2: SGHNT and YYREEE (reference sequence). With 4 bases clipped from V and 3 bases from J, the junction kept 12 bases outside the gene matches. The CDR3 contains 17 residues.

J is TRBJ2-7 and V is TRBV18; no definite D call. Germline-derived CDR1 and CDR2 are KGHSH and LQKENI. The CDR3 is 14 residues long. Trimming cost V 0 bases and J 6 bases, with 12 bases left between them. In nucleotides, the CDR3 is TGTGCCAGCTCACCACCGGCAACCTTTTCCGAGCAGTACTTC. Its translation is CASSPPATFSEQYF.

The chain couples TRBV7-8 to TRBJ2-7, with 7 positions matching TRBD1. The germline CDR1 and CDR2 sequences are SGHVS and FQNEAQ. The CDR3 runs to 15 residues. Trimming at V came to 4 bases and at J to 0 bases, leaving 6 bases not matched to a gene. CDR3 sequence (DNA): TGTGCCAGCAGCTGGAGACAGGGACACTCCTACGAGCAGTACTTC. The encoded protein is CASSWRQGHSYEQYF.

This chain uses TRBV15 with TRBJ1-5, with TRBD1 as a possible D gene (5 bases). Germline-derived CDR1 and CDR2 are LNHNV and YYDKDF (reference sequence). V lost 3 bases and J 0 bases, leaving 21 bases between the germline ends. The CDR3 is made up of 19 amino acids. CDR3: CATSSKQALNLYSNQPQHF. DNA of the CDR3: TGTGCCACCAGCAGCAAACAGGCCCTGAACCTTTATAGCAATCAGCCCCAGCATTTT.

This chain joins TRBV7-2 and TRBJ1-2, with D possibly being TRBD1 (5 bases). In germline, CDR1 is SGHTA, CDR2 FQGNSA. CDR3 length: 16 residues. V was pared by 5 bases and J by 6 bases, with 22 bases between. CDR3 nucleotide sequence: TGTGCCAGCAGCCGGGGGGGGTCCGGTTCGGGAGATGGCTACACCTTC. Translating gives CASSRGGSGSGDGYTF. The whole variable domain, filled in from reference TRBV7-2 and TRBJ1-2, reads GAGVSQSPSNKVTEKGKDVELRCDPISGHTALYWYRQSLGQGLEFLIYFQGNSAPDKSGLPSDRFSAERTGGSVSTLTIQRTQQEDSAVYLCASSRGGSGSGDGYTFGSGTRLTVV.

This rearrangement joins TRBV19 to TRBJ1-2; D call uncertain. The CDR3 spans 15 residues. Germline V gene sequence: CDR1 LNHDA, CDR2 SQIVND (reference sequence). V dropped 4 bases and J dropped 4 bases, with 16 bases sitting between them. CDR3 sequence: CASSTPGGGVYGYTF. The CDR3 coding sequence is TGTGCCAGTAGTACCCCCGGTGGAGGAGTCTATGGCTACACCTTC.

The rearrangement joins TRBV28 to TRBJ2-2; 9 nucleotides align to TRBD2. The CDR3 totals 13 residues. Germline V gene sequence: CDR1 MDHEN, CDR2 SYDVKM. Trimming took 6 bases from V and 7 from J; bases not matched to a gene: 3. The CDR3 nucleotides read TGTGCCAGCAGAGCGGGGGGCGGCGGGGAGCTGTTTTTT. It yields the protein CASRAGGGGELFF. Complete variable domain (other parts from reference TRBV28 and TRBJ2-2): DVKVTQSSRYLVKRTGEKVFLECVQDMDHENMFWYRQDPGLGLRLIYFSYDVKMKEKGDIPEGYSVSREKKERFSLILESASTNQTSMYLCASRAGGGGELFFGEGSRLTVL.